The rows below give T cell receptor beta chains drawn from one sample of a study of blood T cell repertoires in COVID-19. TCRdb keeps only in-frame clones here, not all; method: immunoSEQ multiplex PCR. The sample lists 200,000 to 250,000 clones, around 88% occurring once. Sequenced material: peripheral blood. These receptor sequences come from a man older than 75 with acute or convalescent COVID-19. Both conserved end residues are part of each CDR3. A D gene is named only where the DNA matches it firmly. Rows give clone size only sometimes, using once, few, many, or a class for an expanded clone.

j_call v_call clone_size d_call cdr3_aa cdr3_nt
TRBJ2-1 TRBV4-3 NA NA CASSRTYNEQFF TGCGCCAGCAGCCGTACCTACAATGAGCAGTTCTTC
TRBJ2-7 TRBV5-6 NA TRBD1 CASSLRGLHSYEQYF TGTGCCAGCAGCTTGAGGGGGCTCCACTCCTACGAGCAGTACTTC
TRBJ2-2 TRBV6-1 NA TRBD1 CASSDVLGQSGELFF TGTGCCAGCAGTGATGTCTTGGGACAGTCCGGGGAGCTGTTTTTT
TRBJ2-2 TRBV7-2 NA TRBD1 CASSLGQGGGELFF TGTGCCAGCAGCCTCGGACAGGGCGGCGGGGAGCTGTTTTTT
TRBJ1-6 TRBV6-5 NA NA CASSRDRRNSPLHF TGTGCCAGCAGTCGTGACAGGAGAAATTCACCCCTCCACTTT
TRBJ1-1 TRBV6-4 NA NA CASSKRLNTEAFF TGTGCCAGCAGTAAAAGACTAAACACTGAAGCTTTCTTT
TRBJ2-1 TRBV5-1 NA TRBD1 CASMSGTGDNEQFF TGCGCCAGCATGTCTGGGACAGGGGACAATGAGCAGTTCTTC
TRBJ2-1 TRBV5-4 few TRBD1 CASSSGQGAYNEQFF TGTGCCAGCAGCTCCGGACAGGGGGCTTACAATGAGCAGTTCTTC
TRBJ1-5 TRBV2 once TRBD1 CASKGGANQPQHF TGTGCCAGCAAAGGGGGCGCTAATCAGCCCCAGCATTTT
TRBJ1-3 TRBV5-4 once NA CASSSQLAGWGNTIYF TGTGCCAGCAGCTCGCAGCTCGCGGGGTGGGGAAACACCATATATTTT
TRBJ1-2 TRBV7-9 NA NA CASSLTGGYGYTF TGTGCCAGCAGTCTGACAGGAGGTTATGGCTACACCTTC
TRBJ1-1 TRBV12-3/TRBV12-4 NA NA CASSFESPTEAFF TGTGCCAGCAGTTTTGAGTCCCCCACTGAAGCTTTCTTT
TRBJ1-3 TRBV9 NA NA CASSALQGISGNTIYF TGTGCCAGCAGCGCACTCCAGGGGATCTCTGGAAACACCATATATTTT
TRBJ1-2 TRBV27 NA TRBD1 CASSLYRQGGGYTF TGTGCCAGCAGTTTATATCGACAGGGGGGAGGCTACACCTTC
TRBJ2-7 TRBV5-1 NA TRBD1 CASSSTGGSYEQYF TGCGCCAGCAGCTCGACAGGGGGAAGCTACGAGCAGTACTTC
TRBJ1-1 TRBV2 NA NA CASSGGSNTEAFF TGTGCCAGCAGTGGAGGCAGCAACACTGAAGCTTTCTTT
TRBJ2-1 TRBV7-9 NA NA CASSYEGRSNNEQFF TGTGCCAGCAGCTACGAGGGTAGATCCAACAATGAGCAGTTCTTC
TRBJ2-7 TRBV6-5 NA NA CASRQGNYEQYF TGTGCCAGCAGGCAGGGGAACTACGAGCAGTACTTC
TRBJ1-1 TRBV6-5 NA NA CASRDNRGAEAFF TGTGCCAGCCGGGACAACCGGGGCGCTGAAGCTTTCTTT
TRBJ2-3 TRBV11-3 NA NA CASSLTSGTDTQYF TGTGCCAGCAGCTTAACGTCGGGTACAGATACGCAGTATTTT
TRBJ1-6 TRBV28 NA TRBD1 CASSPWTGVGGSGSPLHF TGTGCCAGCAGTCCATGGACAGGGGTGGGTGGAAGCGGATCACCCCTCCACTTT
TRBJ2-6 TRBV18 NA NA CASSSGQGTGANVLTF TGTGCCAGCTCATCCGGTCAGGGAACTGGGGCCAACGTCCTGACTTTC
TRBJ2-4 TRBV28 NA NA CASSFPGENIQYF TGTGCCAGCAGTTTCCCCGGGGAGAACATTCAGTACTTC
TRBJ2-6 TRBV5-1 NA NA CASTGTLFSGANVLTF TGCGCCAGCACCGGGACATTATTCTCTGGGGCCAACGTCCTGACTTTC
TRBJ2-2 TRBV4-2 NA NA CASSQGDSPGELFF TGTGCCAGCAGCCAAGGGGACTCACCCGGGGAGCTGTTTTTT
TRBJ2-5 TRBV14 NA NA CASSHSETQYF TGTGCCAGCAGCCATAGTGAGACCCAGTACTTC
TRBJ1-2 TRBV28 NA TRBD1 CASSSGTGNYGYTF TGTGCCAGCAGTTCAGGGACAGGGAACTATGGCTACACCTTC
TRBJ2-7 TRBV7-8 NA TRBD1 CASSDDPGQGPRGREQYF TGTGCCAGCAGCGATGATCCGGGACAGGGTCCGCGAGGGCGTGAGCAGTACTTC
TRBJ2-3 TRBV11-2 NA TRBD2 CASSFSGTLSTDTQYF TGTGCCAGCAGCTTTAGCGGGACGCTTAGCACAGATACGCAGTATTTT
TRBJ1-4 TRBV28 NA NA CASSLFSEKLFF TGTGCCAGCAGTTTATTCTCTGAAAAACTGTTTTTT
TRBJ1-4 TRBV19 once TRBD1 CASTRQGANEKLFF TGTGCCAGCACCCGGCAGGGGGCTAATGAAAAACTGTTTTTT
TRBJ1-1 TRBV6-5 NA TRBD1 CASSLTDRDTEAFF TGTGCCAGCAGCCTAACGGACAGGGACACTGAAGCTTTCTTT
TRBJ2-1 TRBV11-2 once NA CASTGTYEQFF TGTGCCAGCACCGGGACTTATGAGCAGTTCTTC
TRBJ2-1 TRBV25-1 NA TRBD2 CASSGWTSGSADEQFF TGTGCCAGCAGTGGATGGACTAGCGGGAGTGCAGATGAGCAGTTCTTC